The 18 T cell receptor beta chains given below trace back to one sample, sequenced in a study of cytomegalovirus exposure and HLA in healthy donors. With 60 Vbeta and 13 Jbeta primers, the PCR was carried out. This table comes from immunoSEQ multiplex PCR, and its TCRdb copy is limited to in-frame clones, with some not included. In the table there are 150,000 to 200,000 clones, about four fifths of which are singletons. The sample taken for sequencing was PBMCs. These TCRs come from a man aged 18 to 29 in good health and CMV-seronegative.

The V gene is TRBV30, the J gene TRBJ2-5, with a possible D match to TRBD1 (6 bases). The J call may be faulty, since TRBJ2-7 better matches the DNA end. The CDR3 spans 12 residues. The germline V gene has CDR1 GTSNPN and CDR2 SVGIG (reference sequence). CDR3 residues: CAWRGAGNEQYF. In DNA, the CDR3 is TGTGCCTGGAGGGGGGCCGGGAACGAGCAGTACTTC.

CDR3 sequence (DNA): TGTGCCAGCACGGTAAGCGGGAACTCCTACGAGCAGTACTTC. This encodes CASTVSGNSYEQYF. This sequence joins TRBV27 and TRBJ2-7, with 7 bases identical to TRBD2. CDR3 size: 14 residues. J was trimmed by 0 bases and V by 7 bases; bases with no gene match: 6. CDR1 is MNHEY and CDR2 is SMNVEV in the germline V gene (reference sequence).

This clone was seen a single time. The genes are TRBV9 and TRBJ2-1; 8 nucleotides line up with TRBD2. This CDR3 spans 15 amino acids. Trimming took 3 bases from V and 0 from J; bases not matched to a gene: 2. Germline CDR1 is SGDLS and CDR2 is YYNGEE. CDR3 residues: CASSATSGSYNEQFF. The CDR3 DNA reads TGTGCCAGCAGCGCTACTAGCGGCTCCTACAATGAGCAGTTCTTC.

The chain links TRBV2 to TRBJ1-1; D is possibly TRBD1 (5 bases). Germline CDR1 reads SNHLY; CDR2 reads FYNNEI. Between the trimmed V and J ends, which lost 9 bases and 7 bases, there was a span of 15 bases. The length of the CDR3 is 12 residues. CDR3 amino acids: CARGVAGVEAFF. The CDR3, as DNA: TGTGCCAGGGGGGTAGCGGGTGTTGAAGCTTTCTTT.

The CDR3 coding sequence is TGTGCCAGCAGCACGGGACAGGGTACGAGTTCACCCCTCCACTTT. It yields the protein CASSTGQGTSSPLHF. V is TRBV5-8 and J is TRBJ1-6, with 9 bases matching TRBD1. The J segment lost 9 bases and the V segment lost 4 bases, leaving 8 bases of the junction unmatched. CDR1 is SGHTS, CDR2 YDEGEE, per germline. The CDR3 is 15 amino acids.

The CDR3, as DNA: TGTGCCAGCAGCTTAAAACTCGGCGGGGAGCTGTTTTTT. Residues: CASSLKLGGELFF. The chain combines TRBV7-3 with TRBJ2-2; D unclear. Between the trimmed V and J ends, which lost 1 base and 7 bases, there was a span of 7 bases. Germline CDR1 is SGHTA and CDR2 is FQGTGA. There are 13 residues in the CDR3.

The chain has TRBV5-8 and TRBJ1-2; 8 nucleotides line up with TRBD1. Unmatched junction bases numbered 13, after V lost 8 bases and J lost 4 bases. Germline-derived CDR1 and CDR2 are SGHTS and YDEGEE. The CDR3 loop spans 15 amino acids. The CDR3 is CASLSPTGESYGYTF. CDR3 coding DNA: TGTGCCAGTCTCTCACCGACAGGGGAAAGCTATGGCTACACCTTC.

CDR3 loop: CASSKEEKREGGLNEQFF. CDR3 coding DNA: TGTGCCAGCAGCAAAGAGGAGAAGCGGGAGGGCGGTCTGAATGAGCAGTTCTTC. The chain links TRBV21-1 to TRBJ2-1; TRBD2, the D gene given by the table, was not confirmed from the DNA. TRBV21-1 is labeled a pseudogene. The CDR3 has 18 residues.

The V and J genes are TRBV29-1 and TRBJ2-7; D call uncertain. Germline assignment: CDR1 SQVTM and CDR2 ANQGSEA. The CDR3 consists of 12 residues. V lost 2 bases and J lost 1, with 6 bases in between. The CDR3 DNA reads TGCAGCGTTGAAAGTGAGTCCTACGAGCAGTACTTC. It encodes CSVESESYEQYF.

V usage is TRBV14 and J usage is TRBJ2-7, with D possibly matching TRBD2 (5 bases). V was shortened by 0 bases and J by 2 bases, with 20 bases between the two germline ends. CDR3 length equals 18 residues. Looked up from germline, CDR1 is SGHDN and CDR2 is FVKESK. CDR3 loop: CASSQDRVRGSPPYEQYF. DNA of the CDR3: TGTGCCAGCAGCCAAGATCGCGTACGGGGTTCTCCGCCCTACGAGCAGTACTTC.

The genes are TRBV10-3 and TRBJ1-6, with a possible D match to TRBD1 (5 bases). Germline V lookup: CDR1 ENHRY, CDR2 SYGVKD. This CDR3 has 15 amino acids. The ends were cut back, 6 bases at V and 0 bases at J, with 9 bases in the middle. CDR3 nucleotides: TGTGCCATCAGGGACACCAGCTCCTATAATTCACCCCTCCACTTT. This sequence encodes CAIRDTSSYNSPLHF.

The genes are TRBV4-2 and TRBJ1-2; D not certain. V was clipped by 0 bases and J by 4 bases, with 12 bases between them. This CDR3 has 15 amino acids. Germline V gives CDR1 LGHNA, CDR2 YNFKEQ. In nucleotides, the CDR3 is TGTGCCAGCAGCCAAGATCGGGAACAGTTCTATGGCTACACCTTC. Its protein is CASSQDREQFYGYTF.

The chain is built from TRBV6-5 and TRBJ2-1, with D unclear. Germline V gene lookup returns CDR1 MNHEY and CDR2 SVGAGI. The V end was cut by 4 bases, the J end by 0 bases, with 13 bases between. This CDR3 contains 16 residues. In nucleotides, the CDR3 is TGTGCCAGCAGTTCCCTCAGCGTAAGCTCCTACAATGAGCAGTTCTTC. Translating gives CASSSLSVSSYNEQFF.

This sequence joins TRBV15 and TRBJ1-2, with a tentative D call TRBD1 (5 bases). V was pared by 3 bases and J by 0 bases, with 20 bases between. The CDR3 spans 18 residues. Germline V lookup: CDR1 LNHNV, CDR2 YYDKDF (reference sequence). The CDR3: CATSSPRGRERANYGYTF. The CDR3 DNA follows: TGTGCCACCAGCAGCCCGCGGGGGAGGGAACGCGCTAACTATGGCTACACCTTC.

The chain is built from TRBV27 and TRBJ1-6, with TRBD1 as a possible D gene (5 bases). V was pared by 2 bases and J by 2 bases, with 7 bases between. This CDR3 has 15 amino acids. Germline V gene data show CDR1 as MNHEY and CDR2 as SMNVEV (reference sequence). The CDR3: CASSLQGPYNSPLHF. In DNA, the CDR3 is TGTGCCAGCAGTTTACAGGGCCCCTATAATTCACCCCTCCACTTT.

The CDR3 DNA sequence: TGTGCCAGCAGCTCCACGGGGGATAGCACTGAAGCTTTCTTT. It translates to CASSSTGDSTEAFF. The chain links TRBV7-3 to TRBJ1-1, with D possibly being TRBD1 (5 bases). Trimming took 4 bases from V and 4 from J, leaving 13 bases between them. Germline loops: CDR1 SGHTA, CDR2 FQGTGA. The CDR3 has 14 residues.

This chain connects TRBV5-4 to TRBJ1-4, with TRBD1 matching 9 bases. V lost 5 bases and J lost 8; bases outside the gene matches: 7. Germline CDR1 is SGHNT and CDR2 is YYREEE (reference sequence). The CDR3 sequence is 14 residues long. This CDR3 is CASSYGQGREKLFF. The CDR3 DNA is TGTGCCAGCAGTTACGGACAGGGGAGGGAAAAACTGTTTTTT.

There are a few counts of this clone. The V call is TRBV7-6, the J call TRBJ1-1; D is ambiguous. Trimming pared 1 base from V and 3 bases from J, leaving 6 bases between. This CDR3 comprises 13 residues. Germline V gives CDR1 SGHVS, CDR2 FNYEAQ. CDR3 residues: CASSLGEDTEAFF. DNA for the CDR3: TGTGCCAGCAGCTTAGGGGAGGACACTGAAGCTTTCTTT.